The 30 T cell receptor beta chains below come from one sample, sequenced in a study of blood T cells in healthy people across ages. The second PCR ran 7 to 11 cycles with a sample-barcoded 5' primer and J-beta primers. TCRdb used MiXCR to reprocess the 5' RACE reads, holding one entry per CDR3 protein. The sample includes roughly 2 million distinct CDR3 sequences, about 49% of them seen just once. Input material: blood. Receptor source: a middle-aged woman in good health.

The V gene is TRBV6-1, the J gene TRBJ2-5, with D perhaps TRBD1 (6 bases). CDR3 length: 17 amino acids. V gave up 5 bases and J gave up 5 bases, with 24 bases separating them. Germline V CDR1 and CDR2: MNHNS, SASEGT. CDR3 in amino acids: CASSRGDKTGSRETQYF. The CDR3 nucleotides read TGTGCCAGCAGTCGAGGAGATAAGACAGGAAGTCGGGAGACCCAGTACTTC.

This clonotype was detected only a few times. The J gene is TRBJ1-5, the V gene TRBV20-1; D is unresolved. The CDR3 length is 14 residues. Trimming took 1 base from V and 0 from J, leaving 7 bases between them. CDR1 and CDR2 from the germline V gene are DFQATT and SNEGSKA (reference sequence). DNA for the CDR3: TGCAGTGCTAGAGCCGATTATAGCAATCAGCCCCAGCATTTT. Its protein is CSARADYSNQPQHF.

V gene TRBV6-5 combines with J gene TRBJ1-2; D gene ambiguous. Trimming cost V 0 bases and J 8 bases, with 13 bases left between them. The CDR3 is 14 residues long. Germline V gene lookup returns CDR1 MNHEY and CDR2 SVGAGI. The CDR3 loop reads CASSYSFGLGGYTF. The CDR3 DNA is TGTGCCAGCAGTTACTCGTTCGGACTGGGGGGCTACACCTTC.

DNA for the CDR3: TGTGCCAGCAGCTTACGCCTGCGGGGGAGCACCGGGGAGCTGTTTTTT. Its protein product is CASSLRLRGSTGELFF. The chain is built from TRBV7-8 and TRBJ2-2; 7 nucleotides agree with TRBD2. V was pared by 2 bases and J by 4 bases, with 7 bases of the junction left unmatched. The CDR3 contains 16 residues. Germline lookup yields CDR1 SGHVS and CDR2 FQNEAQ.

V and J are TRBV6-2 or TRBV6-3 and TRBJ2-7; D not resolved. Per the germline V gene, CDR1 is MNHEY and CDR2 is SVGEGT. CDR3 length: 13 residues. V lost 8 bases to trimming and J lost 7 bases, with 18 bases between them. The CDR3 loop reads CASAAVTYNEQYF. In DNA form, the CDR3 reads TGTGCCAGCGCTGCAGTAACCTACAATGAGCAGTACTTC.

The V call is TRBV5-1, the J call TRBJ2-7, with D possibly TRBD1 on 5 matching bases. V was clipped by 4 bases and J by 2 bases, with 22 bases between them. Germline loops: CDR1 SGHRS, CDR2 YFSETQ. The CDR3 is 17 residues long. Written as DNA, the CDR3 is TGCGCCAGCAGCCGAACCGCCCAGGGATTTAATCCCTACGAGCAGTACTTC. Translated: CASSRTAQGFNPYEQYF.

This clonotype showed up just a few times. The V and J genes are TRBV3-1 and TRBJ2-4, with 8 bases fitting TRBD1. The V segment lost 2 bases and the J segment 1 base; nucleotides outside the gene matches: 1. The CDR3 runs 15 residues. Germline V gene sequence: CDR1 LGHDT, CDR2 YNNKEL (reference sequence). The CDR3 DNA sequence: TGTGCCAGCAGCCAATACAGGGGGGCCAAAAACATTCAGTACTTC. This gives the protein CASSQYRGAKNIQYF.

DNA for the CDR3: TGCAGTGCTAGAGACCCTTCCAGGGGGCGAAGGAACACTGAAGCTTTCTTT. The encoded protein is CSARDPSRGRRNTEAFF. V gene TRBV20-1 combines with J gene TRBJ1-1, with 8 bases aligning to TRBD1. The CDR3 runs to 17 residues. Trimming took 0 bases from V and 1 from J; bases not matched to a gene: 10. The V gene's germline CDR1 is DFQATT and CDR2 SNEGSKA (reference sequence).

The chain combines TRBV20-1 with TRBJ1-5; 8 bases match TRBD1. This CDR3 is built from 14 residues. Per the germline V gene, CDR1 is DFQATT and CDR2 is SNEGSKA (reference sequence). V shed 6 bases and J 4 bases; nucleotides not matched to a gene: 8. The CDR3 DNA follows: TGCAGTGCCAGTACCGGGACAGGTAATCAGCCCCAGCATTTT. Translating it yields CSASTGTGNQPQHF.

The chain carries TRBV20-1 and TRBJ1-2; possible D gene TRBD1, 5 bases. CDR3 size: 15 residues. V lost 0 bases, J lost 2 bases, and 13 bases lay in between. Germline V gene sequence: CDR1 DFQATT, CDR2 SNEGSKA (reference sequence). The CDR3 sequence: CSARESYRQNYGYTF. CDR3 bases: TGCAGTGCTAGAGAGAGTTATAGACAGAACTATGGCTACACCTTC.

V is TRBV6-2 or TRBV6-3 and J is TRBJ1-5; D might be TRBD1 (6 bases). The V end lost 2 bases, the J end lost 3 bases, and 23 bases lay between the germline ends. This CDR3 is built from 19 residues. Germline lookup yields CDR1 MNHEY and CDR2 SVGEGT. The CDR3 region has the DNA TGTGCCAGCAGTTACGGGGGCCCGAAGGATATAGCAATCAATCAGCCCCAGCATTTT. Its protein product is CASSYGGPKDIAINQPQHF.

The chain carries TRBV13 and TRBJ1-2; no definite D call. This CDR3 is 13 amino acids long. CDR1 and CDR2 (germline): PRHDT, FYEKMQ (reference sequence). V was pared by 5 bases and J by 6 bases, with 13 bases between. The CDR3 is CASSVAAGDGYTF. In DNA, the CDR3 is TGTGCCAGCAGCGTAGCCGCGGGAGATGGCTACACCTTC.

This clonotype has only a few counts. V gene TRBV6-2 or TRBV6-3 combines with J gene TRBJ2-5, with 8 bases identical to TRBD2. Germline CDR1 MNHEY, CDR2 SVGEGT. CDR3 length: 14 residues. After removal of 6 bases from V and 1 base from J, the junction contained 4 bases not matched to a gene. The CDR3 region has the DNA TGTGCCAGCAGAATAGCGGGGACCCAAGAGACCCAGTACTTC. This sequence encodes CASRIAGTQETQYF.

This clonotype was seen a few times. The chain couples TRBV4-1 to TRBJ2-1; D may be TRBD1 or TRBD2 (5 bases each). Trimming removed 8 bases from V and 2 bases from J, with 16 bases in between. The CDR3 runs to 15 residues. From germline, CDR1 is MGHRA and CDR2 YSYEKL. DNA for the CDR3: TGCGCCAGCTCGACGGGACGGCAAACCTACAATGAGCAGTTCTTC. It specifies CASSTGRQTYNEQFF.

This sequence joins TRBV18 and TRBJ2-1; 15 bases line up with TRBD2. The ends lost 1 base at V and 3 bases at J; junction bases unmatched: 4. The germline CDR1 and CDR2 sequences are KGHSH and LQKENI. The CDR3 runs 18 residues. CDR3 amino acids: CASSPQGLAGGLYNEQFF. The CDR3 DNA follows: TGTGCCAGCTCACCACAGGGACTAGCGGGGGGACTCTACAATGAGCAGTTCTTC.

The rearrangement joins TRBV12-3 or TRBV12-4 to TRBJ2-1; D call uncertain. There are 12 residues in the CDR3. Trimming removed 5 bases from V and 8 bases from J, with 10 bases in between. The CDR3 loop is CASSPNFDEQFF. In DNA form, the CDR3 reads TGTGCCAGCAGTCCTAATTTCGATGAGCAGTTCTTC.

This clonotype showed up just a few times. The chain is built from TRBV15 and TRBJ1-5; a possible D gene is TRBD1 (5 bases). V was cut by 0 bases and J by 2 bases, with 14 bases left in between. This CDR3 is built from 17 residues. The germline V gene encodes CDR1 LNHNV and CDR2 YYDKDF (reference sequence). As DNA, the CDR3 is TGTGCCACCAGCAGAGATCCCGGGGGTGCCGGCAATCAGCCCCAGCATTTT. The encoded protein is CATSRDPGGAGNQPQHF.

The DNA for the CDR3 is TGTGCCAGCAGAACCCCCGGACAGGGGGTCTACGAGCAGTACTTC. It is translated as CASRTPGQGVYEQYF. V is TRBV28 and J is TRBJ2-5, with 10 nucleotides matching TRBD1. The J call is uncertain, as TRBJ2-7 better fits the DNA end. The CDR3 is 15 residues long. CDR1 is MDHEN, CDR2 SYDVKM, per germline.

This clonotype was counted ten times or more. The V gene is TRBV7-2, the J gene TRBJ2-7; a possible D gene is TRBD2 (6 bases). The CDR3 has 14 amino acids. With 3 bases removed from V and 0 bases from J, the gap between germline ends came to 9 bases. Germline values: CDR1 SGHTA, CDR2 FQGNSA. Written as DNA, the CDR3 is TGTGCCAGCAGCTTGGGACTCTCCTCCTACGAGCAGTACTTC. This translates into CASSLGLSSYEQYF.

The V call is TRBV9, the J call TRBJ2-5; D is possibly TRBD2 (5 bases). The CDR3 runs 14 residues. V shed 4 bases and J shed 1 base, with 11 bases lying between them. Germline V gene sequence: CDR1 SGDLS, CDR2 YYNGEE. The CDR3 region has the DNA TGTGCCAGCAGCCTAAATAGCGTCCAAGAGACCCAGTACTTC. Encoded protein: CASSLNSVQETQYF.

The V call is TRBV20-1, the J call TRBJ1-1, with D tentatively TRBD1 (6 bases). With 2 bases removed from V and 1 base from J, the gap between germline ends came to 20 bases. This CDR3 region has 17 residues. Germline V gives CDR1 DFQATT, CDR2 SNEGSKA (reference sequence). CDR3 sequence (DNA): TGCAGTGCTAGACCACAGGGAGGGGGGACGGCGAACACTGAAGCTTTCTTT. It codes for CSARPQGGGTANTEAFF.

The rearrangement uses TRBV7-8 and TRBJ1-2; TRBD1 agrees at 10 bases. CDR3 length: 18 residues. Germline V gene sequence: CDR1 SGHVS, CDR2 FQNEAQ. Trimming removed 5 bases from V and 2 bases from J; junction bases left unmatched: 14. CDR3 residues: CASSARPGGQGTNYGYTF. The CDR3 DNA sequence: TGTGCCAGCAGCGCCCGCCCTGGGGGACAGGGGACCAACTATGGCTACACCTTC. Drawing the rest from reference TRBV7-8 and TRBJ1-2, the complete variable domain is GAGVSQSPRYKVAKRGQDVALRCDPISGHVSLFWYQQALGQGPEFLTYFQNEAQLDKSGLPSDRFFAERPEGSVSTLKIQRTQQEDSAVYLCASSARPGGQGTNYGYTFGSGTRLTVV.

The chain uses TRBV29-1 and TRBJ2-1, with TRBD1 as a possible D gene (6 bases). Germline CDR1 and CDR2: SQVTM and ANQGSEA. Deletions cut 2 bases from V and 5 bases from J, with 7 bases between. The CDR3 loop spans 12 amino acids. The CDR3 loop is CSVETGNNEQFF. The CDR3 nucleotides are TGCAGCGTTGAAACAGGGAACAATGAGCAGTTCTTC.

V is TRBV4-3 and J is TRBJ2-1; D is unresolved. V was trimmed by 1 base and J by 4 bases, leaving 11 bases between them. Germline CDR1 LGHNA, CDR2 YSLEER. The CDR3 loop spans 15 amino acids. The CDR3 coding sequence is TGCGCCAGCAGCCAAGTCCTAGGGTCATACAATGAGCAGTTCTTC. Encoded protein: CASSQVLGSYNEQFF.

The V gene is TRBV7-8, the J gene TRBJ2-7, with TRBD1 as a possible D gene (6 bases). CDR1 is SGHVS, CDR2 FQNEAQ, per germline. This CDR3 has 12 amino acids. V was shortened by 5 bases and J by 5 bases, with 10 bases between the two germline ends. CDR3 nucleotides: TGTGCCAGCAGCGGAAAGGGGGACGAGCAGTACTTC. This translates into CASSGKGDEQYF.

This clonotype was counted a few times. The J gene is TRBJ2-4, the V gene TRBV6-6, with D unclear. With 0 bases removed from V and 6 bases from J, the gap between germline ends came to 12 bases. Germline assignment: CDR1 MNHNY and CDR2 SVGAGI (reference sequence). The CDR3 consists of 15 residues. CDR3 loop: CASSYSVGNLNIQYF. CDR3 nucleotide sequence: TGTGCCAGCAGTTACTCTGTGGGAAACTTAAACATTCAGTACTTC.

The gene calls are TRBV29-1 and TRBJ1-4, with 11 bases fitting TRBD1. CDR3 length: 12 amino acids. Germline CDR1 reads SQVTM; CDR2 reads ANQGSEA. The V segment lost 7 bases and the J segment 8 bases; nucleotides outside the gene matches: 3. DNA for the CDR3: TGCAGCGGGGGACAGGGGGGCGAAAAACTGTTTTTT. Translated, it gives CSGGQGGEKLFF. Full variable domain (rest looked up from reference TRBV29-1 and TRBJ1-4): SAVISQKPSRDICQRGTSLTIQCQVDSQVTMMFWYRQQPGQSLTLIATANQGSEATYESGFVIDKFPISRPNLTFSTLTVSNMSPEDSSIYLCSGGQGGEKLFFGSGTQLSVL.

This clonotype was found a few times. The chain joins TRBV7-9 to TRBJ1-2; TRBD1 matches 7 bases. This CDR3 spans 14 amino acids. Germline V gives CDR1 SEHNR, CDR2 FQNEAQ (reference sequence). V was pared by 5 bases and J by 5 bases, with 8 bases of the junction left unmatched. Here the CDR3 reads CASSRDSAFYGYTF. The CDR3 bases are TGTGCCAGCAGCCGGGACAGTGCTTTTTATGGCTACACCTTC. Full variable domain (remainder filled in from reference TRBV7-9 and TRBJ1-2): DTGVSQNPRHKITKRGQNVTFRCDPISEHNRLYWYRQTLGQGPEFLTYFQNEAQLEKSRLLSDRFSAERPKGSFSTLEIQRTEQGDSAMYLCASSRDSAFYGYTFGSGTRLTVV.

The CDR3 DNA reads TGTGCCAGCTCACGACAGCAGGAGCTCGCTGAAGCTTTCTTT. This codes for CASSRQQELAEAFF. This sequence joins TRBV18 and TRBJ1-1, with D maybe TRBD1 (5 bases). Trimming took off 4 bases at V and 6 bases at J, with 15 bases between the two ends. Germline V gene data show CDR1 as KGHSH and CDR2 as LQKENI. The CDR3 runs to 14 residues.

V and J are TRBV6-2 or TRBV6-3 and TRBJ1-2; D is ambiguous. V lost 6 bases and J lost 2, with 13 bases in between. In germline, CDR1 is MNHEY, CDR2 SVGEGT. The CDR3 extends over 14 amino acids. CDR3 sequence: CASRPTTGNYGYTF. In nucleotides, the CDR3 is TGTGCCAGCAGACCTACCACGGGGAACTATGGCTACACCTTC.